This TCR beta chain stems from a study of T cell changes during pregnancy in multiple sclerosis. Libraries were prepared by immunoSEQ multiplex PCR; TCRdb keeps only in-frame clonotypes and omits some of them. The sample shows around 50,000 clones, approximately 90% of them seen only once. Germline CDR1 reads SNHLY; CDR2 reads FYNNEI. J was trimmed by 0 bases and V by 6 bases; bases with no gene match: 7. This CDR3 spans 16 amino acids. The chain couples TRBV2 to TRBJ1-5; 8 nucleotides match TRBD1. This specimen was CD8+ T cells from peripheral blood mononuclear cells, taken in the second trimester of pregnancy. The source of this sequence is a female donor with multiple sclerosis, enrolled in a pregnancy study. The chain's CDR3 is CASSGRTGYSNQPQHF. DNA for the CDR3: TGTGCCAGCAGCGGGAGGACAGGGTATAGCAATCAGCCCCAGCATTTT.